This record looks at one TCR beta chain sequence and its context. Only in-frame clones appear in the TCRdb table, and some are missing; sequencing was by immunoSEQ multiplex PCR. This sample carries around 26,000 clones, around 80% of them seen once, and the ten largest clones take around 22%. Germline V gene data show CDR1 as SNHLY and CDR2 as FYNNEI. V was cut by 8 bases and J by 1 base, with 10 bases left in between. CDR3 length equals 13 residues. These data are taken from a study of OX40 agonist ivuxolimab in advanced cancers. The source is an adult with an advanced solid tumor such as melanoma, head and neck, liver or kidney cancer. The rearrangement joins TRBV2 to TRBJ2-3; D gene uncertain. The input for sequencing was CD4+ or CD8+ T cells sorted from blood, taken in a trial of the OX40 agonist ivuxolimab. CDR3 amino acids: CASPLGGTDTQYF. The CDR3 DNA sequence: TGTGCCAGCCCCCTCGGAGGCACAGATACGCAGTATTTT.